This TCR beta chain was sequenced for a study of T-cell memory formation after mild COVID-19. TCRdb fed the 5' RACE reads into MiXCR, producing one record per CDR3 protein. Here the sample spans some 200,000 distinct CDR3 sequences, over 20% being singletons. This clonotype was detected once. The CDR3 is 15 amino acids. Germline loops: CDR1 KGHDR, CDR2 SFDVKD. The germline V and J ends were trimmed by 9 bases and 8 bases, with 24 bases remaining between them. V usage is TRBV24-1 and J usage is TRBJ1-2, with D perhaps matching TRBD1 (6 bases). Sequenced material: PBMCs or a T cell subset sorted from them (not recorded which). This clonotype was sampled from an adult woman who had mild COVID-19 (a few samples of this study predate the infection). Cell type and time point are not known. CDR3 coding DNA: TGTGCCACCGGGGGCCGTCCGCGGGAGACTTCGGGCTACACCTTC. Amino acids: CATGGRPRETSGYTF.